The 28 T cell receptor beta chains below all came from one sample that was sequenced in a study of regulatory T cells in long-lasting Graves disease. Arm-PCR of CDR3 regions and iRepertoire HTBI primers were the basis on which TCR beta libraries were built. TCRdb used MiXCR to reprocess the multiplex PCR reads, holding one entry per CDR3 protein. The table has a few hundred thousand distinct CDR3 sequences, approximately 12% seen once; the top ten hold under 20%. Regarding time point: newly diagnosed GD, antithyroid drugs for less than 3 months. After RNA was extracted from PBMCs, the TCR library was made from it. The same data also went into a second study, on T cells in Graves' hyperthyroidism and ophthalmopathy.

Specimen: peripheral blood mononuclear cells (PBMCs), collected at new diagnosis, from a patient treated with antithyroid drugs. The receptors stem from a woman in her late teens or twenties with Graves disease.

There are a few counts of this clonotype. V gene TRBV20-1 combines with J gene TRBJ2-4; D remains ambiguous. The CDR3 sequence is 16 residues long. Germline-derived CDR1 and CDR2 are DFQATT and SNEGSKA (reference sequence). Trimming removed 6 bases from V and 0 bases from J, with 18 bases in between. In nucleotides, the CDR3 is TGCAGTGCACCTAGTTATCCCCGGTTAGCCAAAAACATTCAGTACTTC. This codes for CSAPSYPRLAKNIQYF.

The J gene is TRBJ1-1, the V gene TRBV9; unclear D gene. This CDR3 region has 13 residues. The germline CDR1 and CDR2 sequences are SGDLS and YYNGEE. V lost 0 bases to trimming and J lost 6 bases, with 9 bases between them. CDR3: CASSVDRGSEAFF. Here the CDR3 DNA reads TGTGCCAGCAGCGTAGATCGCGGCTCTGAAGCTTTCTTT.

This clonotype came up many times. V gene TRBV27 combines with J gene TRBJ2-7; TRBD2 is a possible D gene (5 bases). CDR3 size: 13 residues. V was clipped by 9 bases and J by 4 bases, with 16 bases between them. Germline values: CDR1 MNHEY, CDR2 SMNVEV (reference sequence). The CDR3 region has the DNA TGTGCCAGTCAGAGGGCTCCCTCGTACGAGCAGTACTTC. Its translation: CASQRAPSYEQYF.

This clonotype was counted at least ten times. The chain links TRBV10-1 to TRBJ2-1, with 9 bases lining up with TRBD2. Losses at the gene ends were 0 bases for V and 1 base for J; bases not matched to a gene: 1. Germline assignment: CDR1 WNHNN and CDR2 SYGVQD (reference sequence). The CDR3 consists of 16 residues. CDR3 bases: TGCGCCAGCAGTGAGTCAGCGGGAGGATCCTACAATGAGCAGTTCTTC. Translated: CASSESAGGSYNEQFF.

A note on this clonotype: A much larger clone is a single base away; this may be a read error. The chain has TRBV7-2 and TRBJ2-6; D is unclear. Germline CDR1 SGHTA, CDR2 FQGNSA. The CDR3 consists of 14 residues. V lost 3 bases and J 2 bases, leaving 5 bases between the germline ends. The CDR3 region has the DNA TGTGCCAGCAGCTTTGAGGCTGGGGCCAACGTCCTGACTTTC. This sequence encodes CASSFEAGANVLTF.

This clonotype has only a few counts. This chain links TRBV15 with TRBJ2-3, with D hard to call. The CDR3 has 13 amino acids. V lost 1 base to trimming and J lost 8 bases, with 10 bases between them. Germline V gene data show CDR1 as LNHNV and CDR2 as YYDKDF (reference sequence). For the CDR3, the DNA is TGTGCCACCAGCAGAGGTGACACGGCTACGCAGTATTTT. Protein: CATSRGDTATQYF.

In this sample, this clonotype turned up many times. The chain carries TRBV7-8 and TRBJ2-3; 8 bases agree with TRBD2. V dropped 1 base and J dropped 6; count of bases not matched to a gene: 15. Germline CDR1 is SGHVS and CDR2 is FQNEAQ. CDR3 length equals 18 residues. The CDR3 DNA follows: TGTGCCAGCAGCTTAGTTGGCCCGGAGCGGGGGCATGAGGATACGCAGTATTTT. The encoded protein is CASSLVGPERGHEDTQYF.

This clonotype was counted many times. The J gene is TRBJ2-3, the V gene TRBV12-3 or TRBV12-4; 7 positions match TRBD1. V gave up 5 bases and J gave up 0 bases; unmatched junction bases: 11. The CDR3 sequence is 17 residues long. The CDR3 region has the DNA TGTGCCAGCAGTCCATCTCCCGACAGGGCGAGCACAGATACGCAGTATTTT. Its translation: CASSPSPDRASTDTQYF.

This clonotype was observed a handful of times. This chain joins TRBV29-1 and TRBJ2-3; 8 nucleotides line up with TRBD2. J gave up 0 bases and V 6 bases, and 14 bases lay outside the gene matches. Germline lookup yields CDR1 SQVTM and CDR2 ANQGSEA. This CDR3 is built from 17 residues. The CDR3 is CSVFGERGTSSTDTQYF. The CDR3 DNA reads as TGCAGCGTCTTTGGGGAGCGGGGGACCTCTAGCACAGATACGCAGTATTTT.

This clonotype came up many times. The chain links TRBV7-2 to TRBJ2-3; possible D gene TRBD2, 5 bases. Trimming took off 5 bases at V and 2 bases at J, with 8 bases between the two ends. CDR3 length: 13 amino acids. The germline V gene encodes CDR1 SGHTA and CDR2 FQGNSA. In nucleotides, the CDR3 is TGTGCCAGCAGCCCGGACTCCACAGATACGCAGTATTTT. It encodes CASSPDSTDTQYF.

The rearrangement uses TRBV4-2 and TRBJ2-2, with 7 bases that match TRBD1. J lost 0 bases, V lost 3 bases, and 7 bases had no gene match. Germline V gene sequence: CDR1 LGHNA, CDR2 YNFKEQ. The CDR3 spans 17 residues. The CDR3 coding sequence is TGTGCCAGCAGCCATTCCCCCGGGACAGCGAACACCGGGGAGCTGTTTTTT. This gives the protein CASSHSPGTANTGELFF.

This clonotype was counted many times. V is TRBV28 and J is TRBJ2-7; 7 bases agree with TRBD2. J was trimmed by 0 bases and V by 0 bases; bases with no gene match: 5. The CDR3 consists of 16 residues. CDR1 and CDR2 from the germline V gene are MDHEN and SYDVKM. CDR3 in amino acids: CASSLWGGSSSYEQYF. As DNA, the CDR3 is TGTGCCAGCAGTTTATGGGGGGGGTCCAGCTCCTACGAGCAGTACTTC.

The chain links TRBV6-1 to TRBJ2-1, with TRBD2 matching 9 bases. The CDR3 totals 16 residues. Unmatched junction bases numbered 8, after V lost 2 bases and J lost 6 bases. In germline, CDR1 is MNHNS, CDR2 SASEGT. CDR3 nucleotide sequence: TGTGCCAGCAGTGAATACTGGGGACTAGCAGGCAATGAGCAGTTCTTC. Protein product: CASSEYWGLAGNEQFF.

This clonotype has more than one count but fewer than ten. The chain links TRBV5-4 to TRBJ2-1; 9 nucleotides line up with TRBD1. This CDR3 has 15 residues. J lost 5 bases, V lost 4 bases, and 7 bases had no gene match. From germline, CDR1 is SGHNT and CDR2 YYREEE (reference sequence). The CDR3 spells CASSRRDREHNEQFF. The CDR3 region has the DNA TGTGCCAGCAGCCGCCGGGACAGGGAGCACAATGAGCAGTTCTTC.

This clonotype occurred many times. The chain recombines TRBV10-3 with TRBJ1-5, with D hard to call. V gave up 10 bases and J gave up 1 base, with 14 bases separating them. The CDR3 covers 14 residues. The germline gives CDR1 ENHRY, CDR2 SYGVKD. CDR3 nucleotides: TGTGCCACACGAACTGTTGGGAGCAATCAGCCCCAGCATTTT. Residues: CATRTVGSNQPQHF.

The chain recombines TRBV5-1 with TRBJ2-1; 9 positions agree with TRBD1. V lost 2 bases and J lost 6; bases outside the gene matches: 6. The CDR3 is made up of 15 amino acids. Per germline, CDR1 SGHRS and CDR2 YFSETQ. CDR3 in DNA: TGCGCCAGCAGCTTACAGGGGGCAGGCGGCAATGAGCAGTTCTTC. It is translated as CASSLQGAGGNEQFF.

This clonotype was observed a handful of times. This chain uses TRBV5-1 with TRBJ2-1; D is unclear. The germline CDR1 and CDR2 sequences are SGHRS and YFSETQ. V was clipped by 2 bases and J by 5 bases, with 14 bases between them. The CDR3 has 15 amino acids. This CDR3 reads CASSFLSSLNNEQFF. CDR3 DNA: TGCGCCAGCAGCTTTCTATCTTCTTTGAACAATGAGCAGTTCTTC.

This clonotype was detected ten times or more. This chain links TRBV20-1 with TRBJ1-5; D call uncertain. This CDR3 comprises 12 residues. V was cut by 5 bases and J by 5 bases, with 10 bases left in between. Germline V lookup: CDR1 DFQATT, CDR2 SNEGSKA (reference sequence). Here the CDR3 DNA reads TGCAGTGCTTCCTGGGTGGATCAGCCCCAGCATTTT. Its translation: CSASWVDQPQHF.

In this sample, this clonotype turned up many times. The chain is built from TRBV20-1 and TRBJ2-7; D possibly corresponds to TRBD2 (6 bases). The ends were cut back, 5 bases at V and 3 bases at J, with 26 bases in the middle. Per the germline V gene, CDR1 is DFQATT and CDR2 is SNEGSKA (reference sequence). CDR3 length: 17 amino acids. CDR3 bases: TGCAGTGCTTCTTGGCGGGGATCCCTTGAGGCCCTCTACGAGCAGTACTTC. Its translation is CSASWRGSLEALYEQYF.

J is TRBJ2-7 and V is TRBV7-6; tentatively, D is TRBD1 (5 bases). V shed 1 base and J shed 8 bases, with 15 bases lying between them. The germline V gene has CDR1 SGHVS and CDR2 FNYEAQ. This CDR3 is 14 amino acids long. The CDR3 loop reads CASSLEAQGGKQYF. CDR3 bases: TGTGCCAGCAGCTTAGAGGCTCAGGGTGGCAAGCAGTACTTC.

This clonotype was detected many times. The chain couples TRBV10-1 to TRBJ1-1, with 11 bases that match TRBD1. Per germline, CDR1 WNHNN and CDR2 SYGVQD (reference sequence). This CDR3 region has 16 residues. J was trimmed by 3 bases and V by 10 bases; bases with no gene match: 13. CDR3 DNA sequence: TGCGCCAACCCGGTGAACCCGGACAGGGGGCACACTGAAGCTTTCTTT. This sequence encodes CANPVNPDRGHTEAFF.

The chain uses TRBV20-1 and TRBJ2-1; 12 bases are shared with TRBD2. CDR3 length equals 15 residues. The germline CDR1 and CDR2 sequences are DFQATT and SNEGSKA (reference sequence). V was clipped by 5 bases and J by 4 bases; unmatched bases: 6. In DNA form, the CDR3 reads TGCAGTGCTTATAAGACTAGCGGGAGTTACAATGAGCAGTTCTTC. This gives the protein CSAYKTSGSYNEQFF.

The CDR3 bases are TGTGCCAGCAGCCAAGGAGGCGTCGGGGATGAAAAACTGTTTTTT. It codes for CASSQGGVGDEKLFF. This chain connects TRBV4-2 to TRBJ1-4; D gene unclear. The CDR3 is made up of 15 amino acids. Germline CDR1 is LGHNA and CDR2 is YNFKEQ. V was pared by 1 base and J by 6 bases, with 12 bases between.

This clonotype has a handful of counts. This rearrangement joins TRBV19 to TRBJ2-1; no clear D. The germline V gene has CDR1 LNHDA and CDR2 SQIVND (reference sequence). The V end was cut by 4 bases, the J end by 0 bases, with 10 bases between. The length of the CDR3 is 15 residues. In DNA, the CDR3 is TGTGCCAGTAGTAACCGCCCGAGCTCCTACAATGAGCAGTTCTTC. It codes for CASSNRPSSYNEQFF.

The rearrangement joins TRBV6-4 to TRBJ2-3; the match to TRBD2 covers 9 bases. Germline V gene sequence: CDR1 MRHNA, CDR2 SNTAGT. J gave up 2 bases and V 5 bases, and 11 bases lay outside the gene matches. The CDR3 loop spans 17 amino acids. The CDR3 DNA is TGTGCCAGCAGTCCTTACACTACTAGCGGGCCCACAGATACGCAGTATTTT. It translates to CASSPYTTSGPTDTQYF.

Only a few counts were recorded for this clonotype. This sequence joins TRBV27 and TRBJ1-1; 10 positions match TRBD1. Germline loops: CDR1 MNHEY, CDR2 SMNVEV (reference sequence). The trim removed 6 bases at V and 4 bases at J, leaving 5 bases unmatched. This CDR3 has 14 amino acids. CDR3 protein: CASSGQGGPTEAFF. CDR3 nucleotides: TGTGCCAGCAGCGGACAGGGGGGGCCCACTGAAGCTTTCTTT.

This clonotype turned up a few times. A clone one base away is much larger, so this may be a read error. The gene calls are TRBV28 and TRBJ2-3; TRBD1 agrees at 9 bases. The length of the CDR3 is 16 residues. The germline gives CDR1 MDHEN, CDR2 SYDVKM. The CDR3 loop reads CASSLLTGGSPDTRYF. In DNA form, the CDR3 reads TGTGCCAGCAGTTTATTAACAGGGGGCAGTCCAGATACGCGGTATTTT.

This clonotype was observed a few times. V is TRBV2 and J is TRBJ2-3; 12 bases are shared with TRBD2. CDR3 size: 15 residues. CDR1 SNHLY and CDR2 FYNNEI come from the germline V gene. Trimming at V came to 6 bases and at J to 8 bases, leaving 9 bases not matched to a gene. The CDR3 DNA reads as TGTGCCAGCAGGGAGACTAGCGGGGGTGGAAGTACGCAGTATTTT. This gives the protein CASRETSGGGSTQYF.